This T cell receptor beta chain was recovered during a study of T cell responses to AZD1222 COVID-19 vaccine. Study results and caveats: Donors were largely white British and mainly female; clonal diversity was possibly underestimated.

The CDR3 runs to 13 residues. Germline V gene sequence: CDR1 LGHDT, CDR2 YNNKEL (reference sequence). V was trimmed by 1 base and J by 10 bases, leaving 13 bases between them. Worth noting for this clone: Its antigen is undetermined.

Clones were sequenced by immunoSEQ multiplex PCR, and TCRdb holds only the in-frame ones, with some missing. The sample contains about 150,000 clones, roughly nine tenths of which appear only once. The sequence came from an adult in good health. This sequence joins TRBV3-1 (or the pseudogene TRBV3-2) and TRBJ1-2; possible D gene TRBD1, 5 bases. This specimen consisted of peripheral blood, obtained on day 0 of MenACWY control vaccination. The CDR3 sequence is CASSQGRVWAYTF. The CDR3 nucleotides are TGTGCCAGCAGCCAAGGCAGGGTCTGGGCCTACACCTTC.